The 5 T cell receptor beta chains below come from one sample, sequenced in a study of CD8 T cells in ankylosing spondylitis. A single record per CDR3 protein comes from TCRdb applying MiXCR to the 5' RACE reads. This repertoire shows more than 150,000 distinct CDR3 sequences, roughly 18% found once; its top ten account for 4.3%. The sequencing input was blood, either unsorted or a sorted T cell fraction (not recorded which). These receptors all come from a male donor between 10 and 30 years old with ankylosing spondylitis or in good health (not recorded which).

The chain combines TRBV24-1 with TRBJ1-1; 8 nucleotides match TRBD1. The J segment lost 4 bases and the V segment lost 5 bases, leaving 5 bases of the junction unmatched. Germline values: CDR1 KGHDR, CDR2 SFDVKD. CDR3 length: 14 residues. The CDR3 loop reads CATSGPGGVTEAFF. CDR3 bases: TGTGCCACCAGTGGTCCAGGGGGCGTCACTGAAGCTTTCTTT.

The chain is built from TRBV4-2 and TRBJ1-5; a possible D gene is TRBD1 (5 bases). Trimming took 3 bases from V and 8 from J, leaving 14 bases between them. CDR3 length: 14 amino acids. The germline V gene encodes CDR1 LGHNA and CDR2 YNFKEQ. The CDR3 bases are TGTGCCAGCAGCCAGGGAAGGGGTAGGGAGCCCCAGCATTTT. Translating gives CASSQGRGREPQHF.

The chain recombines TRBV18 with TRBJ2-6; D is unresolved. CDR3 length: 14 residues. Per germline, CDR1 KGHSH and CDR2 LQKENI. V lost 4 bases to trimming and J lost 2 bases, with 6 bases between them. The CDR3 nucleotides are TGTGCCAGCTCACTTAAAGCTGGGGCCAACGTCCTGACTTTC. Residues: CASSLKAGANVLTF.

The rearrangement links TRBV20-1 to TRBJ2-3, with D unresolved. V lost 3 bases and J lost 1, with 11 bases in between. This CDR3 region has 14 residues. CDR1 is DFQATT and CDR2 is SNEGSKA in the germline V gene (reference sequence). For the CDR3, the DNA is TGCAGTGCTAGTGGGGTCCGGGGCACAGATACGCAGTATTTT. It specifies CSASGVRGTDTQYF.

This rearrangement joins TRBV15 to TRBJ2-3; D remains ambiguous. The CDR3 extends over 16 amino acids. Germline CDR1 is LNHNV and CDR2 is YYDKDF (reference sequence). V shed 5 bases and J shed 4 bases, with 19 bases lying between them. DNA for the CDR3: TGTGCCACCAGCCCCTTGGGGTCCGACCTTGCAGATACGCAGTATTTT. Its protein product is CATSPLGSDLADTQYF.